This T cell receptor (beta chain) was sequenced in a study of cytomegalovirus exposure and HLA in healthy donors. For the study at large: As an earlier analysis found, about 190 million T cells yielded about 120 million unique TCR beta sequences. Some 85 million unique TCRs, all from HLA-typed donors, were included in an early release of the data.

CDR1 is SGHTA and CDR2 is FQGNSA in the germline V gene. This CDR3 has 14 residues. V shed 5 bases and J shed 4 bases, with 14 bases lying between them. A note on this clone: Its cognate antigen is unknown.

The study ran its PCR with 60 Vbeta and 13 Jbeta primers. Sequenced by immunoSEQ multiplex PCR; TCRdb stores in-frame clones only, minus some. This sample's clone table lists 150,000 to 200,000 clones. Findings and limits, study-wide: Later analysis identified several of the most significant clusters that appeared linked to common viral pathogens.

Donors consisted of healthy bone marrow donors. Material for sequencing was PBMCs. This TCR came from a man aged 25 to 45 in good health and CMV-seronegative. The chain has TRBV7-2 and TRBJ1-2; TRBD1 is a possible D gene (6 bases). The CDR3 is CASSPRTASYGYTF. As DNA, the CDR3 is TGTGCCAGCAGCCCAAGGACAGCGAGCTATGGCTACACCTTC.